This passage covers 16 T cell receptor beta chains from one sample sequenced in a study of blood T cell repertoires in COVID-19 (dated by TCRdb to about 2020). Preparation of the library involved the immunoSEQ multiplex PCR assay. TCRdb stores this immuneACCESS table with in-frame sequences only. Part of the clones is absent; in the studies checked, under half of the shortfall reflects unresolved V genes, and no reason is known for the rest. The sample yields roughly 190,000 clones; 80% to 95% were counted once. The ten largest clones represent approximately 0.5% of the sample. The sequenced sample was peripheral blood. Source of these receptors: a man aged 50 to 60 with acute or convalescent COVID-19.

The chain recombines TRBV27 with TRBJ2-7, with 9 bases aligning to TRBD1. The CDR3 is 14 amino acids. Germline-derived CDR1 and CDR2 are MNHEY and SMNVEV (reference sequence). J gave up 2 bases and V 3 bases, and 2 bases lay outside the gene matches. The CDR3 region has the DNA TGTGCCAGCAGTTTCCGACAGGGGGCCTACGAGCAGTACTTC. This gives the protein CASSFRQGAYEQYF.

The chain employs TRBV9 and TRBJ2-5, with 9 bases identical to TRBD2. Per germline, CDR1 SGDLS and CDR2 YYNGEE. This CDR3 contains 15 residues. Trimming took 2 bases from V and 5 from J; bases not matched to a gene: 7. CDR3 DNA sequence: TGTGCCAGCAGCGTGGGGCCAGCGGGAGGTGAGACCCAGTACTTC. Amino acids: CASSVGPAGGETQYF.

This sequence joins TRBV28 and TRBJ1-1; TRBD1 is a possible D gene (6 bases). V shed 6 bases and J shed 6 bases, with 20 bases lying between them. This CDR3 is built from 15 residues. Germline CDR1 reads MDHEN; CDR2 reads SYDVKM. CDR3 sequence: CASSLPNRVYAEAFF. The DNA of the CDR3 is TGTGCCAGCAGCCTACCTAACAGGGTTTACGCTGAAGCTTTCTTT.

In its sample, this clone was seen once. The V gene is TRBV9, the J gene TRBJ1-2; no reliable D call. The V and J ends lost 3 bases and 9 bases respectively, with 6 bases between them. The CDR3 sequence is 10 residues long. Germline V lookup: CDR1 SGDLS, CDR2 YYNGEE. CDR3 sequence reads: CASSGVSYTF. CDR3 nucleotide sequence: TGTGCCAGCAGCGGAGTTAGCTACACCTTC.

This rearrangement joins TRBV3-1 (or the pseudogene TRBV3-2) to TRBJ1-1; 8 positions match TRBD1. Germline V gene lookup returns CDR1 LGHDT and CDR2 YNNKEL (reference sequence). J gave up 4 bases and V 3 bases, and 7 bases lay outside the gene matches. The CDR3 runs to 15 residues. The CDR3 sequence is CASSQPGQGTTEAFF. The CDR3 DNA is TGTGCCAGCAGCCAGCCAGGACAGGGTACCACTGAAGCTTTCTTT.

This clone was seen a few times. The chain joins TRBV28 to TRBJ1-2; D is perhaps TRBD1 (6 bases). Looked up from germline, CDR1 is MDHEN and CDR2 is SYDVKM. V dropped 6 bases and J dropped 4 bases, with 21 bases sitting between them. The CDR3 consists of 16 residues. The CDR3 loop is CASSRVMGQGFYGYTF. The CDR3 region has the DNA TGTGCCAGCAGCCGCGTTATGGGACAAGGGTTCTATGGCTACACCTTC.

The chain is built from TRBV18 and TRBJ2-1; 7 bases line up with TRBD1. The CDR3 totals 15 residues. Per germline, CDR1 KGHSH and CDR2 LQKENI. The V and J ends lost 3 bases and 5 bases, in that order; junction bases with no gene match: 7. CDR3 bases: TGTGCCAGCTCACCTCTTACAGGGGTTGACAATGAGCAGTTCTTC. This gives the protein CASSPLTGVDNEQFF.

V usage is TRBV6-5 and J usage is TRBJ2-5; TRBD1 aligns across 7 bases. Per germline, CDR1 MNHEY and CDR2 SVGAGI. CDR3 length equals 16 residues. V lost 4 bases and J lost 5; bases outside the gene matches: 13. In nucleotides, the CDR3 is TGTGCCAGCAGTTCAGGGGGAAGGGCCCGCCGGGAGACCCAGTACTTC. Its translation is CASSSGGRARRETQYF.

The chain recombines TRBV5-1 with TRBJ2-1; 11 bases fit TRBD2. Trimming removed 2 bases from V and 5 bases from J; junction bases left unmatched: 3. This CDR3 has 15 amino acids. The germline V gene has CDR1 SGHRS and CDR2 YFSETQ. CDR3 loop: CASSFSGRVDNEQFF. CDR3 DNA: TGCGCCAGCAGCTTTAGCGGGAGGGTTGACAATGAGCAGTTCTTC.

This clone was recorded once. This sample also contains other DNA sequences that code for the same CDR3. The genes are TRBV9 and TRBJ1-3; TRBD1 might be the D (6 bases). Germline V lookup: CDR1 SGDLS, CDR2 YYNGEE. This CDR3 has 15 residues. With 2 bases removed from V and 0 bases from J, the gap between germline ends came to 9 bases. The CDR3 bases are TGTGCCAGCAGCGTGGGGGCGGTCTCTGGAAACACCATATATTTT. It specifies CASSVGAVSGNTIYF.

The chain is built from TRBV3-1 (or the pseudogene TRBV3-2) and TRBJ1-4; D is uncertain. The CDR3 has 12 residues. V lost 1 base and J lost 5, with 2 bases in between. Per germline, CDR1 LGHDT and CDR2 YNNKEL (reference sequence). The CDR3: CASSQANEKLFF. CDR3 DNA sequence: TGTGCCAGCAGCCAAGCAAATGAAAAACTGTTTTTT.

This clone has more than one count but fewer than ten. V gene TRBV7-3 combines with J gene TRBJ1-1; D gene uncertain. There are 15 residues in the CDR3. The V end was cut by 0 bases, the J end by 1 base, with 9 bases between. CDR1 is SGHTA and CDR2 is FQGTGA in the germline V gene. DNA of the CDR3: TGTGCCAGCAGCTTAACGGGAGAGGAGAACACTGAAGCTTTCTTT. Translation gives CASSLTGEENTEAFF.

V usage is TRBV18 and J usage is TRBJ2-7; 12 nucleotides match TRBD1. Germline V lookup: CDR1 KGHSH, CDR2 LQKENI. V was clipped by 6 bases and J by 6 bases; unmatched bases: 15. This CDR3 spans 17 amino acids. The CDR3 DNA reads TGTGCCAGCTCCGAGATGGGACAGGGGGCCCTATCGGGCGAGCAGTACTTC. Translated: CASSEMGQGALSGEQYF.

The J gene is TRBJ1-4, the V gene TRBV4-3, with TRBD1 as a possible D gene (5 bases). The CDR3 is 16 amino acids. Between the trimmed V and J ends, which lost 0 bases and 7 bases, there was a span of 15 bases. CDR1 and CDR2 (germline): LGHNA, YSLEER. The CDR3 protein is CASSQDGRGMGEKLFF. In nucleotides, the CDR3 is TGCGCCAGCAGCCAAGATGGGCGGGGCATGGGTGAAAAACTGTTTTTT.

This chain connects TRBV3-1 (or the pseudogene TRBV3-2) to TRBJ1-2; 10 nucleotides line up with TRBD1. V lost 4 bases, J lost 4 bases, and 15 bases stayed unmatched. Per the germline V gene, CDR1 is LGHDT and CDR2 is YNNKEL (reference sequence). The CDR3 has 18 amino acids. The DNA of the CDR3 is TGTGCCAGCAGCCTTACCGGACAGGGGGGGAGAAGAGTCTATGGCTACACCTTC. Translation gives CASSLTGQGGRRVYGYTF.

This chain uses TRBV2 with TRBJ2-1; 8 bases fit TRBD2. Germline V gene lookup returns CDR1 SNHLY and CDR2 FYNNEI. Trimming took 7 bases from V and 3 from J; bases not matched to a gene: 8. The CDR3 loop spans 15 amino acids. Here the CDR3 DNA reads TGTGCCAGCATCACAGCTAGCGGGTTCTACAATGAGCAGTTCTTC. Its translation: CASITASGFYNEQFF.